Below, one T cell receptor beta chain is given with its context. What it recognizes is unknown. The data belong to a study of shared clonotypes between healthy human individuals. Regarding the study as a whole: Relative to clonotypes present in all four donors, those not shared had lower generation probabilities.

Repertoires were generated with immunoSEQ multiplex PCR, while TCRdb's copy carries only in-frame clones and drops some. There are approximately 980,000 clones in the sample; approximately 80% occur only once, and about 1.5% lies in the top ten. CDR3 length: 15 residues. Germline CDR1 is SGDLS and CDR2 is YYNGEE. V was cut by 0 bases and J by 4 bases, with 13 bases left in between. The clonotype comes from a man between 18 and 29 years old in good health. The chain uses TRBV9 and TRBJ1-1, with a possible D match to TRBD1 (6 bases). Sequencing was performed on memory CD4+ T cells sorted from blood. Stated subset: CD45RA-negative fraction. CDR3 in amino acids: CASSVGEGGRTEAFF. DNA of the CDR3: TGTGCCAGCAGCGTAGGCGAGGGGGGCCGCACTGAAGCTTTCTTT.